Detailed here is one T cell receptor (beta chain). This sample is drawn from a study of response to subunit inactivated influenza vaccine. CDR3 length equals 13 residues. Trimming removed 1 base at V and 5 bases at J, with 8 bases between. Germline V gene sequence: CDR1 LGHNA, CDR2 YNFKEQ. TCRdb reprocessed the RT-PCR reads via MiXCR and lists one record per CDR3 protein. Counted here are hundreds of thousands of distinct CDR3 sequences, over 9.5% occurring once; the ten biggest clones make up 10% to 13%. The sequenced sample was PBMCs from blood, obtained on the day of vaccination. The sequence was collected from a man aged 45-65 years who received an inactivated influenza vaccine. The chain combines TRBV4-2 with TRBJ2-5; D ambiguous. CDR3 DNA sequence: TGTGCCAGCAGCCAAGTCGGTGTGGAGACCCAGTACTTC. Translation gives CASSQVGVETQYF.